This T cell receptor beta chain was recovered during a study of shared clonotypes between healthy human individuals. Turning to the study itself: The cohort had two women and a few men, ages 18 to 49. Whole-study results and caveats: Large depth notwithstanding, sorted-subset sequencing proved incomplete by rarefaction.

The junction had 4 bases not matched to a gene; V was cut back by 2 bases and J by 4 bases. Germline lookup yields CDR1 SGHRS and CDR2 YFSETQ. The CDR3 spans 14 residues. Each subset's genomic DNA was shared equally among a number of immunoSEQ plates. Libraries were prepared by immunoSEQ multiplex PCR; TCRdb keeps only in-frame clonotypes and omits some of them. This table holds millions of clones, less than 95% found once. Points on this clone: Its antigen is unidentified.

The naive CD8 subset, CD45RO-negative cells positively selected for CCR7, excluded terminally differentiated effector memory CD45RA+ cells. The chain has TRBV5-1 and TRBJ2-7; 9 nucleotides line up with TRBD1. The sequence was obtained from a man younger than 35 in good health. The sequencing sample was made of naive CD8+ T cells sorted from blood. The CDR3 coding sequence is TGCGCCAGCAGCTTTGGACAGGGGCGGTACGAGCAGTACTTC. Protein sequence: CASSFGQGRYEQYF.